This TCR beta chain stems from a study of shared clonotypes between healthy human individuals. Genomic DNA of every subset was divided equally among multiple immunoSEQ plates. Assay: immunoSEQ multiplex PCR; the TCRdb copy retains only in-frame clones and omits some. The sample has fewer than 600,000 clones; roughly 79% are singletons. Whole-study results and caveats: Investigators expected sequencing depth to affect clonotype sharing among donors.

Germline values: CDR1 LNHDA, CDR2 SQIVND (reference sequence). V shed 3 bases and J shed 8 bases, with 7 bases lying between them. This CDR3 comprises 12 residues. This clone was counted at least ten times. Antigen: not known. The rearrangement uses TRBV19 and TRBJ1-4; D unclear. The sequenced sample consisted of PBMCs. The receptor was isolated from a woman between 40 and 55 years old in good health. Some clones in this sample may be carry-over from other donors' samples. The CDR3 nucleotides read TGTGCCAGTAGTATTGTTCCGGAAAAACTGTTTTTT. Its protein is CASSIVPEKLFF.